This entry lists 5 T cell receptor beta chains sequenced from one sample in a study of CD8 T cells in ankylosing spondylitis. TCRdb itself ran the 5' RACE reads through MiXCR, one entry per CDR3 protein. The table has under 200,000 distinct CDR3 sequences, under 15% seen once. Sequences were obtained from blood, either unsorted or a sorted T cell fraction (not recorded which). Receptors were obtained from a female donor with ankylosing spondylitis or in good health (not recorded which).

This clonotype has ten or more counts. CDR3 nucleotide sequence: TGTGCCAGCTCACTCTCGGACAGAAGTAATGAAAAACTGTTTTTT. Its translation is CASSLSDRSNEKLFF. J is TRBJ1-4 and V is TRBV18; D might be TRBD1 (6 bases). V was pared by 4 bases and J by 4 bases, with 13 bases between. Germline V CDR1 and CDR2: KGHSH, LQKENI. The CDR3 extends over 15 amino acids.

This chain links TRBV2 with TRBJ2-2, with D perhaps TRBD2 (5 bases). The CDR3 has 11 residues. Germline values: CDR1 SNHLY, CDR2 FYNNEI. Trimming shortened V by 5 bases and J by 7 bases, and 5 bases separated the two germline ends. The CDR3 here is CASSRDGELFF. CDR3 nucleotide sequence: TGTGCCAGCAGTCGGGACGGGGAGCTGTTTTTT.

As for this clonotype: One junction end does not reproduce the germline sequence, and a read error may be involved. CDR3 amino acids: CASSFRQGGANVLTF. The CDR3 DNA sequence: TGTGCCAGCAGCTTTCGTCAAGGCGGGGCTAACGTCCTGACTTTC. The chain carries TRBV12-3 or TRBV12-4 and TRBJ2-6; weak D call: TRBD2 (6 bases). This CDR3 has 15 amino acids.

This clonotype was seen ten or more times. The chain has TRBV19 and TRBJ1-5; D is possibly TRBD1 (5 bases). Germline V gene data show CDR1 as LNHDA and CDR2 as SQIVND (reference sequence). The CDR3 covers 15 residues. V lost 1 base and J 4 bases, leaving 11 bases between the germline ends. The CDR3 bases are TGTGCCAGTAGTATAGGGGGACCCCTTAATCAGCCCCAGCATTTT. This gives the protein CASSIGGPLNQPQHF.

This clonotype was seen repeatedly, ten times or more. At one end the junction does not follow the germline gene, possibly because of a read error. The gene calls are TRBV7-7 and TRBJ2-5; either TRBD1 or TRBD2 may fit D (5 bases each). CDR3 length: 13 amino acids. Germline V gene lookup returns CDR1 SSHAT and CDR2 FNYEAQ (reference sequence). The CDR3 sequence is CASSLQGEETQYF. The CDR3 DNA reads TGTGCTAGCAGCTTGCAGGGAGAAGAGACCCAGTACTTC.